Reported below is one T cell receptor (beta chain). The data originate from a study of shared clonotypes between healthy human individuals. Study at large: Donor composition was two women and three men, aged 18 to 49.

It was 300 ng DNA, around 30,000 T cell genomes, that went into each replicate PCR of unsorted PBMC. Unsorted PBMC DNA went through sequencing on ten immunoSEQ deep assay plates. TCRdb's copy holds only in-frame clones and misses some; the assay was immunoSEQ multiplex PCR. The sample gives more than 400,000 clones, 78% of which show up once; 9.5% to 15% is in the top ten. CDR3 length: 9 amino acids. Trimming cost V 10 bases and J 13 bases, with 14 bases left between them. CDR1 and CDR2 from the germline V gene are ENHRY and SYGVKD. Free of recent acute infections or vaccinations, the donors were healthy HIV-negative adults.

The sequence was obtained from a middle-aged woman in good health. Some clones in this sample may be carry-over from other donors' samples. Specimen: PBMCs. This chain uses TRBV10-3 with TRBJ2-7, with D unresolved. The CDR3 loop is CATPGSGYF. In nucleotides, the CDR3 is TGTGCCACCCCTGGGTCGGGTTACTTC.